The 19 T cell receptor beta chains in this list originate from one sample, sequenced in a study of blood T cell repertoires in COVID-19. The assay was immunoSEQ multiplex PCR, and TCRdb's table has in-frame clones only and misses some. The data contain approximately 500,000 clones, 80% to 90% of them singletons. Material for sequencing was peripheral blood. These receptors were collected from a man in his late teens or twenties with COVID-19, enrolled during active disease.

The rearrangement joins TRBV12-3 or TRBV12-4 to TRBJ2-7; the D is unclear. CDR3 size: 13 residues. V lost 7 bases and J 3 bases, leaving 13 bases between the germline ends. The CDR3 sequence is CASISRLFYEQYF. The CDR3 nucleotides are TGTGCCAGCATCTCGCGACTCTTCTACGAGCAGTACTTC.

The CDR3 sequence: CASSLGSSGYTF. The CDR3 DNA reads as TGTGCCAGCAGCTTAGGGTCGAGTGGCTACACCTTC. The chain joins TRBV13 to TRBJ1-2, with D hard to call. The germline V gene has CDR1 PRHDT and CDR2 FYEKMQ (reference sequence). This CDR3 has 12 amino acids. Trimming removed 0 bases from V and 7 bases from J, with 6 bases in between.

V and J are TRBV5-4 and TRBJ2-1; TRBD1 agrees at 9 bases. The germline V gene has CDR1 SGHNT and CDR2 YYREEE (reference sequence). This CDR3 contains 16 residues. The V segment lost 0 bases and the J segment 4 bases; nucleotides outside the gene matches: 5. CDR3 DNA: TGTGCCAGCAGCTTGGAGACAGGGGGTACATACAATGAGCAGTTCTTC. Its protein product is CASSLETGGTYNEQFF.

This clone appeared a few times. The chain couples TRBV9 to TRBJ2-3; no firm D call. The V and J ends lost 1 base and 2 bases respectively, with 5 bases between them. There are 13 residues in the CDR3. Germline lookup yields CDR1 SGDLS and CDR2 YYNGEE. The CDR3 reads CASSVQVTDTQYF. In DNA, the CDR3 is TGTGCCAGCAGCGTACAGGTCACAGATACGCAGTATTTT.

The chain is built from TRBV9 and TRBJ1-2; D is perhaps TRBD1 (5 bases). The CDR3 is 14 residues long. Per the germline V gene, CDR1 is SGDLS and CDR2 is YYNGEE. V was cut by 0 bases and J by 3 bases, with 9 bases left in between. CDR3 sequence reads: CASSVAGIDYGYTF. The CDR3 bases are TGTGCCAGCAGCGTAGCAGGGATCGACTATGGCTACACCTTC.

V and J are TRBV7-9 and TRBJ1-6, with TRBD1 as a possible D gene (6 bases). This CDR3 contains 14 residues. CDR1 SEHNR and CDR2 FQNEAQ come from the germline V gene (reference sequence). V gave up 5 bases and J gave up 14 bases, with 19 bases separating them. Here the CDR3 DNA reads TGTGCCAGCAGCCACGGGACACCTACTTTGGCCCTCCACTTT. It encodes CASSHGTPTLALHF.

This sequence joins TRBV27 and TRBJ1-6; D perhaps matches TRBD1 (6 bases). The length of the CDR3 is 13 residues. CDR1 is MNHEY and CDR2 is SMNVEV in the germline V gene (reference sequence). The germline V and J ends were trimmed by 4 bases and 9 bases, with 10 bases remaining between them. CDR3 sequence: CASSSRDTSPLHF. The CDR3 nucleotides are TGTGCCAGCAGTTCCCGGGACACTTCACCCCTCCACTTT.

The J gene is TRBJ2-1, the V gene TRBV2; no reliable D call. Trimming shortened V by 7 bases and J by 0 bases, and 16 bases separated the two germline ends. This CDR3 comprises 16 residues. The germline V gene encodes CDR1 SNHLY and CDR2 FYNNEI. DNA of the CDR3: TGTGCCAGCAAGGTCATACTACCCGGCTCCTACAATGAGCAGTTCTTC. Translated, it gives CASKVILPGSYNEQFF.

CDR3 in amino acids: CASSYRRRDTEAFF. The CDR3 bases are TGTGCCAGCAGTTACCGGAGGAGGGACACTGAAGCTTTCTTT. The gene calls are TRBV6-5 and TRBJ1-1; D is ambiguous. The CDR3 covers 14 residues. CDR1 is MNHEY, CDR2 SVGAGI, per germline. Trimming left V 2 bases short and J 3 bases short, with 10 bases between.

The chain uses TRBV11-3 and TRBJ1-1, with 8 bases fitting TRBD1. Unmatched junction bases numbered 2, after V lost 4 bases and J lost 4 bases. This CDR3 is 13 amino acids long. Germline-derived CDR1 and CDR2 are SGHNT and YENEEA. The CDR3 loop is CASSSGQGTEAFF. For the CDR3, the DNA is TGTGCCAGCAGCTCAGGACAGGGCACTGAAGCTTTCTTT.

This sequence joins TRBV11-3 and TRBJ2-5; D perhaps matches TRBD2 (6 bases). This CDR3 spans 15 amino acids. Trimming took off 0 bases at V and 4 bases at J, with 12 bases between the two ends. CDR1 and CDR2 (germline): SGHNT, YENEEA. The CDR3 region has the DNA TGTGCCAGCAGCTTAGAAGGGAGGCGGGGAGAGACCCAGTACTTC. Protein product: CASSLEGRRGETQYF. Full variable domain (outside the CDR3, taken from reference TRBV11-3 and TRBJ2-5): EAGVVQSPRYKIIEKKQPVAFWCNPISGHNTLYWYLQNLGQGPELLIRYENEEAVDDSQLPKDRFSAERLKGVDSTLKIQPAELGDSAVYLCASSLEGRRGETQYFGPGTRLLVL.

The CDR3 loop is CASSLTGVNTIYF. CDR3 in DNA: TGTGCCAGCAGTTTGACAGGGGTAAACACCATATATTTT. The chain uses TRBV12-3 or TRBV12-4 and TRBJ1-3; the match to TRBD1 covers 8 bases. The CDR3 totals 13 residues. V lost 3 bases, J lost 6 bases, and 1 base stayed unmatched.

The gene calls are TRBV18 and TRBJ1-5, with a weak D call TRBD1 (5 bases). Germline V gives CDR1 KGHSH, CDR2 LQKENI. V lost 4 bases, J lost 4 bases, and 11 bases lay in between. This CDR3 has 14 residues. CDR3 protein: CASSRIGENQPQHF. The CDR3 DNA reads as TGTGCCAGCTCACGAATAGGGGAAAATCAGCCCCAGCATTTT.

V gene TRBV7-9 combines with J gene TRBJ1-5, with a tentative D call TRBD1 (6 bases). From germline, CDR1 is SEHNR and CDR2 FQNEAQ (reference sequence). V was cut by 4 bases and J by 4 bases, with 23 bases left in between. The CDR3 totals 18 residues. The chain's CDR3 is CASSSSRQVYLRNQPQHF. The DNA for the CDR3 is TGTGCCAGCAGCTCCTCTAGACAGGTGTACCTACGGAATCAGCCCCAGCATTTT.

The chain uses TRBV19 and TRBJ2-3; D is unclear. This CDR3 region has 15 residues. Per germline, CDR1 LNHDA and CDR2 SQIVND (reference sequence). The germline V and J ends were trimmed by 4 bases and 0 bases, with 11 bases remaining between them. The CDR3 nucleotides read TGTGCCAGTAGTACCGGGTATCCTAGCACAGATACGCAGTATTTT. This gives the protein CASSTGYPSTDTQYF.

The chain couples TRBV2 to TRBJ2-7, with 8 positions matching TRBD1. The junction had 5 bases not matched to a gene; V was cut back by 7 bases and J by 3 bases. Looked up from germline, CDR1 is SNHLY and CDR2 is FYNNEI. CDR3 size: 13 residues. The CDR3 nucleotides read TGTGCCAGCAATGGACAGGGTGTCTACGAGCAGTACTTC. It translates to CASNGQGVYEQYF.

The chain joins TRBV7-6 to TRBJ2-5; 8 nucleotides match TRBD1. V shed 5 bases and J 3 bases; nucleotides not matched to a gene: 5. CDR1 SGHVS and CDR2 FNYEAQ come from the germline V gene. The CDR3 has 14 amino acids. CDR3 sequence: CASSATGGKETQYF. Here the CDR3 DNA reads TGTGCCAGCAGCGCCACAGGGGGGAAAGAGACCCAGTACTTC.

The chain uses TRBV27 and TRBJ2-7; 7 positions agree with TRBD1. The trim removed 2 bases at V and 2 bases at J, leaving 6 bases unmatched. CDR3 length equals 15 residues. Per germline, CDR1 MNHEY and CDR2 SMNVEV (reference sequence). The CDR3, as DNA: TGTGCCAGCAGTTTAGTGTGGCAGGGGGCCTACGAGCAGTACTTC. Protein product: CASSLVWQGAYEQYF.

The chain joins TRBV27 to TRBJ2-7; TRBD1 agrees at 8 bases. This CDR3 has 12 residues. The V and J ends lost 8 bases and 5 bases, in that order; junction bases with no gene match: 5. Germline V CDR1 and CDR2: MNHEY, SMNVEV (reference sequence). The CDR3 region is CASSDRGHEQYF. CDR3 nucleotides: TGTGCCAGCTCTGACAGGGGCCACGAGCAGTACTTC.